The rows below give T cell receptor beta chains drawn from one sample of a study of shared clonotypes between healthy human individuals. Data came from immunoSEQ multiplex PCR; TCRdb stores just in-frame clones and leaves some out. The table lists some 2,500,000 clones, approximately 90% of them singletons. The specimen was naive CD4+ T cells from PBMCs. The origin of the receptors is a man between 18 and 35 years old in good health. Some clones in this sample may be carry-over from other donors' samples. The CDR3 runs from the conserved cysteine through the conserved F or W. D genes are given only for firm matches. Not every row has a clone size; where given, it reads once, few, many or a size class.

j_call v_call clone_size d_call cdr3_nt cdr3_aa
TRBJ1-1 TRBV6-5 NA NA TGTGCCAGCGCGGCGTCGGGGGGCGGCACTGAAGCTTTCTTT CASAASGGGTEAFF
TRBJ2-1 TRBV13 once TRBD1 TGTGCCAGCAGTCGCAACGACAGGGGTTCGTACAATGAGCAGTTCTTC CASSRNDRGSYNEQFF
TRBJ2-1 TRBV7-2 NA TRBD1 TGTGCCAGCAGCCCTCGGGGCGGACAGGGTTCCTACAATGAGCAGTTCTTC CASSPRGGQGSYNEQFF
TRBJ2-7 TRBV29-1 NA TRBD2 TGCAGCGTTGAAACCGGGACTAGCGGGAGTGGCGAGCAGTACTTC CSVETGTSGSGEQYF
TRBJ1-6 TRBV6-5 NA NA TGTGCCAGCAGCCGCGACAGCTGGGGGAATTCACCCCTCCACTTT CASSRDSWGNSPLHF
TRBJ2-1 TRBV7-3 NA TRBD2 TGTGCCAGCAGCTTACAGACTAGCCCACACAATGAGCAGTTCTTC CASSLQTSPHNEQFF
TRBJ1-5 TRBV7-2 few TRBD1 TGTGCCAGCAGCCCTAACAGGGGAAATCAGCCCCAGCATTTT CASSPNRGNQPQHF
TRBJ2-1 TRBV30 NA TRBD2 TGTGCCTGGAGTCTGCAACCTAGCGGGGATGAGCAGTTCTTC CAWSLQPSGDEQFF
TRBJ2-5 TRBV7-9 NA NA TGTGCCAGCAGCTTCACCGGCAGGGGTATTGGAGAGACCCAGTACTTC CASSFTGRGIGETQYF
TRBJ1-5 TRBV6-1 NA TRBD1 TGTGCCAGCACACAGGGGGTACTTTCTCAGCCCCAGCATTTT CASTQGVLSQPQHF
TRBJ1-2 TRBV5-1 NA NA TGCGCCAGCAGACCCACGGGGGGCGTTGGCTATGGCTACACCTTC CASRPTGGVGYGYTF
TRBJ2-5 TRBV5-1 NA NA TGCGCCAGCAGCCGGGGGGCCCCTGAGGGAGAGACCCAGTACTTC CASSRGAPEGETQYF
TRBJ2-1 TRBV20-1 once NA TGCAGTGCTAGGCTAGGGTATGAGCAGTTCTTC CSARLGYEQFF
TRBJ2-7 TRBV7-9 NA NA TGTGCCAGCAGCTTCCGGGAGTCCATCGAGCAGTACTTC CASSFRESIEQYF
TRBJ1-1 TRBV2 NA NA TGTGCCAGCAGTGAAGCGCTTCGGTGGCAGGAGAACACTGAAGCTTTCTTT CASSEALRWQENTEAFF
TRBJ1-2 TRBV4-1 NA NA TGCGCCAGCAGCCAAGATTCCTATGGCTACACCTTC CASSQDSYGYTF
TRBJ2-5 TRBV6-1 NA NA TGTGCCAGCAGTGAAAATTGGGCCCAGCGGGAGACCCAGTACTTC CASSENWAQRETQYF
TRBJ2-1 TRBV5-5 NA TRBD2 TGTGCCAGCAGCTTGTTCGCGGGAGGGCCTCGATCTTACAATGAGCAGTTCTTC CASSLFAGGPRSYNEQFF
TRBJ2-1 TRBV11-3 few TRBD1 TGTGCCAGCAGCGCCGGACAGGGAACCTACAATGAGCAGTTCTTC CASSAGQGTYNEQFF
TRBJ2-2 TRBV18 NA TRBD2 TGTGCCAGCTCACCATATATCCTAGCGGGAAACACCGGGGAGCTGTTTTTT CASSPYILAGNTGELFF
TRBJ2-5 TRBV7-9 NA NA TGTGCCAGCAACCCGACGCGGGACCCGGGGACCCAGTACTTC CASNPTRDPGTQYF
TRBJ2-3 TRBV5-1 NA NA TGCGCCAGCAGCTTGTTCGGGACGGAGAGGACAGATACGCAGTATTTT CASSLFGTERTDTQYF
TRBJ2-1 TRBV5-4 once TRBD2 TGTGCCAGCAGCTTGAGAACTAGCGGGGTTTCTGAGCAGTTCTTC CASSLRTSGVSEQFF
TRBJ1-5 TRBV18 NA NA TGTGCCAGCTCACCATTGGGAGGGGTTAGCAATCAGCCCCAGCATTTT CASSPLGGVSNQPQHF
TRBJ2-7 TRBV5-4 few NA TGTGCCAGCAGCTTAAACTACGAGCAGTACTTC CASSLNYEQYF
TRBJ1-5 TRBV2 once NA TGTGCCAGCAGTGAGGAGTTTCGAGGAGCCCAGCATTTT CASSEEFRGAQHF
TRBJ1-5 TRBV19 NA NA TGTGCCAGTAGTACCGCTGATGGGCTCCTCCAGCCCCAGCATTTT CASSTADGLLQPQHF
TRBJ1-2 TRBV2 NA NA TGTGCCAGCAGTGAAAGGGGGGCGTGGGTCTATGGCTACACCTTC CASSERGAWVYGYTF
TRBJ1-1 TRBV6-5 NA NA TGTGCCGTACAATATTCTGGGACGGTGAACACTGAAGCTTTCTTT CAVQYSGTVNTEAFF
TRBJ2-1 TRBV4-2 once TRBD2 TGTGCCAGCAGCCAACGGACTAGCGGGAGGTCCTACAATGAGCAGTTCTTC CASSQRTSGRSYNEQFF
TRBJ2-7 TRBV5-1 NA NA TGCGCCAGCAGTTCCCATAGGAATCCCTACGAGCAGTACTTC CASSSHRNPYEQYF
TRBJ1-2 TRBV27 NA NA TGTGCCAGCAGTCTAGAGGGCTTCTATGGCTACACCTTC CASSLEGFYGYTF
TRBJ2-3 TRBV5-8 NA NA TGTGCCAGCAGCTGGGGGGAGGGGGCCGCGAGGGATACGCAGTATTTT CASSWGEGAARDTQYF
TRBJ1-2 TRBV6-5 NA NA TGTGCCAGCAGTAGCGACGGGGGCTATGGCTACACCTTC CASSSDGGYGYTF
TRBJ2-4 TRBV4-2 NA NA TGTGCCAGCAGCCAAGATGAGGAACGTGGCAAAAACATTCAGTACTTC CASSQDEERGKNIQYF
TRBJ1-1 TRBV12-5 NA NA TGTGCTAGTGGTTCGGACAGTCGTTCCACTGAAGCTTTCTTT CASGSDSRSTEAFF
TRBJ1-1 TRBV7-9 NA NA TGTGCCAGCAGCTTTAGGCAGGACACTGAAGCTTTCTTT CASSFRQDTEAFF
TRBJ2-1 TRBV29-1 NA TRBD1 TGCAGCGTTGCTCGGCAGGGGGTATGGGAGTTCTTC CSVARQGVWEFF
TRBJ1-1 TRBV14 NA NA TGTGCCAGCAGCCTTCACTACTTCGGGAACACTGAAGCTTTCTTT CASSLHYFGNTEAFF
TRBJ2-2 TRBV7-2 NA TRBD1 TGTGCCAGCAGCAATCAGGGGGCGGTCGGGGAGCTGTTTTTT CASSNQGAVGELFF
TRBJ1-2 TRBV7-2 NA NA TGTGCCAGCAGCTTAGTTTTGGCTAACTATGGCTACACCTTC CASSLVLANYGYTF
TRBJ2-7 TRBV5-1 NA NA TGCGCCAGCAGCTTGGACCCCGGGGCAGCAGTCGAGCAGTACTTC CASSLDPGAAVEQYF
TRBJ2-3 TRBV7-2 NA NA TGTGCCAGCAGCTTAGCCCGACGAGATACGCAGTATTTT CASSLARRDTQYF
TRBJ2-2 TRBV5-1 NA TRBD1 TGCGCCAGCAGCCCGAGGGGGACAGAGAACACCGGGGAGCTGTTTTTT CASSPRGTENTGELFF
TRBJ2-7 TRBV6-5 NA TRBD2 TGTGCCAGCAGCATCAAGAGGCTAGCGGGCTACGAGCAGTACTTC CASSIKRLAGYEQYF
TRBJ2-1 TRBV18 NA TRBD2 TGTGCCAGCTCACGATTACTAGCGGGAGCTTCTATGGATGAGCAGTTCTTC CASSRLLAGASMDEQFF
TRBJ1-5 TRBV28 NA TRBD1 TGTGCCAGCAGAAGGGACAGGGGGCGATTTCAGCCCCAGCATTTT CASRRDRGRFQPQHF
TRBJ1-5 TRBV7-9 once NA TGTGCCAGCAGCTTCGTAGGGCGGCCCCAGCATTTT CASSFVGRPQHF